The 2 T cell receptor beta chains in this list originate from one sample, sequenced in a study of early T cells in non-severe SARS-CoV-2 infection. TCRdb reanalysed the 5' RACE reads using MiXCR and keeps one entry per CDR3 protein. The data show approximately 97,000 distinct CDR3 sequences, approximately 9.9% seen once. Sequenced material: whole blood, taken at baseline. All receptors derive from an adult who was a healthcare worker with PCR-confirmed SARS-CoV-2 infection or an uninfected control (not recorded which).

There are many counts of this clonotype. The gene calls are TRBV7-6 and TRBJ2-7; TRBD1 matches at 8 bases. The CDR3 has 13 residues. Trimming cost V 5 bases and J 5 bases; bases outside gene matches: 5. Per germline, CDR1 SGHVS and CDR2 FNYEAQ. The CDR3 nucleotides are TGTGCCAGCAGCCCTGACAGGGGAAACGAGCAGTACTTC. Protein product: CASSPDRGNEQYF.

This clonotype showed up just a few times. This sequence joins TRBV24-1 and TRBJ2-3, with 10 bases that match TRBD1. The length of the CDR3 is 15 residues. The germline V gene has CDR1 KGHDR and CDR2 SFDVKD. V lost 3 bases to trimming and J lost 4 bases; unmatched junction nucleotides: 3. The CDR3 bases are TGTGCCACCAGTGATCATGGACAGGGGGCAGATACGCAGTATTTT. Translating gives CATSDHGQGADTQYF.